This T cell receptor (beta chain) was found in a study of Ad26.COV2.S vaccination and SARS-CoV-2 variants. Study-wide findings and caveats: Substantial response breadth was reportedly seen for spike-specific CD8+ and CD4+ T cells after vaccination. Vaccine and placebo recipients had comparable breadth of non-spike TCRs.

The method was immunoSEQ multiplex PCR; TCRdb's version includes in-frame clones alone and lacks a portion of them. The sample includes 350,000 to 400,000 clones, around 85% of them seen just once. Treatment specified: some 20 received Ad26.COV2.S at low or high dose, single or two shots; roughly five received placebo; per-sample allocation not given. Repertoires come from day 63 after the first vaccine or placebo injection. Concerning this clone: The antigen is unknown.

The clonotype was recovered from a person between 18 and 65 years old who received the Ad26.COV2.S COVID-19 vaccine or a placebo. Source: peripheral blood, taken in a trial of Ad26.COV2.S vaccine versus placebo.

As DNA, the CDR3 is TGTGCCAGCAGCCTCGTACAGGGAGGCGGCAATCAGCCCCAGCATTTT. Its protein is CASSLVQGGGNQPQHF. The chain combines TRBV5-5 with TRBJ1-5; D is perhaps TRBD1 (6 bases). The CDR3 runs to 16 residues. V lost 4 bases and J lost 2, with 16 bases in between. Germline loops: CDR1 SGHKS, CDR2 YYEKEE (reference sequence).